The T cell receptor (beta chain) under discussion was sequenced for a study of OX40 agonist ivuxolimab in advanced cancers. Across the whole study: Patients receiving dose escalation had hepatocellular carcinoma, melanoma, renal cell or head and neck cancer.

The CDR3 length is 14 residues. Germline lookup yields CDR1 SGHTA and CDR2 FQGNSA. V was pared by 4 bases and J by 1 base, with 8 bases between. Generated by immunoSEQ multiplex PCR, the TCRdb table keeps only in-frame clones and is missing some. The sample yields tens of thousands of clones, approximately 81% seen once. This chain uses TRBV7-2 with TRBJ1-3; tentatively, D is TRBD1 (6 bases). The clonotype originates from an adult with an advanced solid tumor such as melanoma, head and neck, liver or kidney cancer. This sample comprised CD4+ or CD8+ T cells sorted from blood, obtained in a trial of the OX40 agonist ivuxolimab. The CDR3, as DNA: TGTGCCAGCAGCTCCGGGACATCTGGAAACACCATATATTTT. It yields the protein CASSSGTSGNTIYF.